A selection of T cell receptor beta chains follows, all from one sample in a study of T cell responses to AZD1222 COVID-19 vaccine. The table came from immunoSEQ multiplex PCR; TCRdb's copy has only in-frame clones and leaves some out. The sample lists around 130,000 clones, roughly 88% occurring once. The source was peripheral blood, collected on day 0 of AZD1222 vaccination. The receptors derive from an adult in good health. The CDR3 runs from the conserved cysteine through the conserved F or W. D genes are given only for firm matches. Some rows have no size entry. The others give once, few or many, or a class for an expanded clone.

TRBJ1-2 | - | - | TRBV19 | CASSPREGARNGYTF | TGTGCCAGTAGCCCCCGAGAGGGAGCGCGGAATGGCTACACCTTC
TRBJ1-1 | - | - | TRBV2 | CASSEVDLDTEAFF | TGTGCCAGCAGTGAGGTGGATTTGGACACTGAAGCTTTCTTT
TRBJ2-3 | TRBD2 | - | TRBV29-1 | CSVELAGGTDTQYF | TGCAGCGTTGAACTAGCGGGGGGGACAGATACGCAGTATTTT
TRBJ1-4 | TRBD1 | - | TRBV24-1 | CATSDRQGPNEKLFF | TGTGCCACCAGTGACCGACAGGGTCCTAATGAAAAACTGTTTTTT
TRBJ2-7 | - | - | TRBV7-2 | CASSVYRAYEQYF | TGTGCCAGCAGCGTGTACAGGGCCTACGAGCAGTACTTC
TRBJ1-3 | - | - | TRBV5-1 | CASSLDTNSGNTIYF | TGCGCCAGCAGCCTCGACACAAACTCTGGAAACACCATATATTTT
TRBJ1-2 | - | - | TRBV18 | CASSTGRSGYTF | TGTGCCAGCTCTACAGGGAGAAGCGGCTACACCTTC
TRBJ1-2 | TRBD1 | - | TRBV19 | CASTPPGTGSGGYTF | TGTGCCAGTACCCCTCCCGGGACAGGGAGCGGTGGCTACACCTTC
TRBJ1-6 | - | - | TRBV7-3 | CASSLEPLGNSPLHF | TGTGCCAGCAGCTTAGAACCATTGGGCAATTCACCCCTCCACTTT
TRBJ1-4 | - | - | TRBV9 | CASSVGPRGTNEKLFF | TGTGCCAGCAGCGTAGGTCCCAGGGGAACTAATGAAAAACTGTTTTTT
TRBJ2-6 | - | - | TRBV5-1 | CASSLRGFDSGANVLTF | TGCGCCAGCAGCTTGAGGGGTTTTGACTCTGGGGCCAACGTCCTGACTTTC
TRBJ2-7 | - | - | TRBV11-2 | CASSPAPGPWNNEQYF | TGTGCCAGCAGCCCAGCGCCAGGCCCGTGGAACAACGAGCAGTACTTC
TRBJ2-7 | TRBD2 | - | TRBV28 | CASSRAGSYEQYF | TGTGCCAGCAGTCGAGCGGGGTCCTACGAGCAGTACTTC
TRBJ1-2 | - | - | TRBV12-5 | CASGLVLVYESPNYGYTF | TGTGCTAGTGGTTTGGTACTAGTCTATGAGAGTCCTAACTATGGCTACACCTTC
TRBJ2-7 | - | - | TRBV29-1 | CSVEEGNGYEQYF | TGCAGCGTTGAAGAAGGGAACGGCTACGAGCAGTACTTC
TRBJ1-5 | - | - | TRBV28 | CASRGGAGQPQHF | TGTGCCAGCAGGGGCGGGGCAGGTCAGCCCCAGCATTTT
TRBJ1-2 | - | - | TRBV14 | CASSQDLRDYGYTF | TGTGCCAGCAGCCAAGATCTAAGGGACTATGGCTACACCTTC
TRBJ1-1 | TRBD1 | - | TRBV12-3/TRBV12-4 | CASSRQGNTEAFF | TGTGCCAGCAGTCGACAGGGGAACACTGAAGCTTTCTTT
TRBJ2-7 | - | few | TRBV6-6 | CASSPIITGNEQYF | TGTGCCAGTAGTCCGATAATAACAGGGAACGAGCAGTACTTC
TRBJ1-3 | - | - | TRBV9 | CASSVEGVSRNTIYF | TGTGCCAGCAGCGTAGAGGGGGTTTCCCGTAACACCATATATTTT
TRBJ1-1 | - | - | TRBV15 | CATSFRMNTEAFF | TGTGCCACCAGCTTCCGGATGAACACTGAAGCTTTCTTT
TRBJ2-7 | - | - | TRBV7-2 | CASSLGPGERYEQYF | TGTGCCAGCAGCTTAGGCCCAGGGGAGCGGTACGAGCAGTACTTC
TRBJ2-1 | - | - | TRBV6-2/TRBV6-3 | CASSYLKEQFF | TGTGCCAGCAGTTACTTAAAAGAGCAGTTCTTC